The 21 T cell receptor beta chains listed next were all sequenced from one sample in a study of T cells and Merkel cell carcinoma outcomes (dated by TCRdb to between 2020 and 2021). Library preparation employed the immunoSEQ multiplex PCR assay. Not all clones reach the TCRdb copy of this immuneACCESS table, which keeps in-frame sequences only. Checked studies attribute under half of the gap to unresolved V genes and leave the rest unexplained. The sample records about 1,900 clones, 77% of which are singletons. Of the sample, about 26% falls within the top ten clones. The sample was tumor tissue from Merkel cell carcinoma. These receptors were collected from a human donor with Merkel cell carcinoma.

The CDR3 region has the DNA TGTGCCAGCAGCTTAGCGGGGGGGCCTTGGTACTTC. Translation: CASSLAGGPWYF. This sequence joins TRBV7-2 and TRBJ2-7; TRBD2 is a possible D gene (7 bases). V shed 0 bases and J shed 12 bases, with 12 bases lying between them. CDR3 length: 12 residues. The germline CDR1 and CDR2 sequences are SGHTA and FQGNSA.

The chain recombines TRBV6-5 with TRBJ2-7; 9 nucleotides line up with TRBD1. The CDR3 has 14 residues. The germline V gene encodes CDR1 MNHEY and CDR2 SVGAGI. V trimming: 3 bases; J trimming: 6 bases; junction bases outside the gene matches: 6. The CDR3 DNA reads TGTGCCAGCAGTTATACAGGGGGCATCGGCGAGCAGTACTTC. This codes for CASSYTGGIGEQYF.

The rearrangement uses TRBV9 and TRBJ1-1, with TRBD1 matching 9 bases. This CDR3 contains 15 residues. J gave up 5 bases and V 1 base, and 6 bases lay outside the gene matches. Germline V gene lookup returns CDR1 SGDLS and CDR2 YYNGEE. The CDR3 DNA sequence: TGTGCCAGCAGCGTACAGGGACAGGGCCGGACTGAAGCTTTCTTT. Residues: CASSVQGQGRTEAFF.

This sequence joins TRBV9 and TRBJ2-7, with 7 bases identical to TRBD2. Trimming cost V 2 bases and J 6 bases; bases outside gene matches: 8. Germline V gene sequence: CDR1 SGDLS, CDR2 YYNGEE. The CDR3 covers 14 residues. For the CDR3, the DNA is TGTGCCAGCAGCGTGTACCGCGGGAGCGGCGAGCAGTACTTC. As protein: CASSVYRGSGEQYF. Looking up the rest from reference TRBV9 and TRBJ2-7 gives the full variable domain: DSGVTQTPKHLITATGQRVTLRCSPRSGDLSVYWYQQSLDQGLQFLIQYYNGEERAKGNILERFSAQQFPDLHSELNLSSLELGDSALYFCASSVYRGSGEQYFGPGTRLTVT.

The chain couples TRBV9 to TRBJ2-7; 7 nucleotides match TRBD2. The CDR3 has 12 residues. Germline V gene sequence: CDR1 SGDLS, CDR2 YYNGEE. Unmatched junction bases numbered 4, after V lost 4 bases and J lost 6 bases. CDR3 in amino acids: CASSTGLGEQYF. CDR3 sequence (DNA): TGTGCCAGCAGCACCGGACTAGGCGAGCAGTACTTC. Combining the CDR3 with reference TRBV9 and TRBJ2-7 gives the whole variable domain DSGVTQTPKHLITATGQRVTLRCSPRSGDLSVYWYQQSLDQGLQFLIQYYNGEERAKGNILERFSAQQFPDLHSELNLSSLELGDSALYFCASSTGLGEQYFGPGTRLTVT.

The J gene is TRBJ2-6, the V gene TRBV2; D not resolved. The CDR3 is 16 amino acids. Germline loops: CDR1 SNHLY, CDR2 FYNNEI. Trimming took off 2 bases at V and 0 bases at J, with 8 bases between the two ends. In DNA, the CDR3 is TGTGCCAGCAGTGAACAACGTCACTCTGGGGCCAACGTCCTGACTTTC. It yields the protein CASSEQRHSGANVLTF.

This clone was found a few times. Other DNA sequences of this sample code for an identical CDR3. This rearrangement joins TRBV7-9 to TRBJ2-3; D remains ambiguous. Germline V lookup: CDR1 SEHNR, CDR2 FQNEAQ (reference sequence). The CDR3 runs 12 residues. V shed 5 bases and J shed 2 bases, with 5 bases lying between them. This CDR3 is CASSPDTDTQYF. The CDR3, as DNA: TGTGCCAGCAGCCCGGACACAGATACGCAGTATTTT.

CDR3 in DNA: TGTGCCAGCAGCTTGTTCCAGGGGGCGACACGGGAGCAGTACTTC. Amino acid sequence: CASSLFQGATREQYF. The chain has TRBV5-5 and TRBJ2-7, with TRBD1 identical over 8 bases. This CDR3 contains 15 residues. The V and J ends lost 1 base and 7 bases, in that order; junction bases with no gene match: 10. In germline, CDR1 is SGHKS, CDR2 YYEKEE (reference sequence).

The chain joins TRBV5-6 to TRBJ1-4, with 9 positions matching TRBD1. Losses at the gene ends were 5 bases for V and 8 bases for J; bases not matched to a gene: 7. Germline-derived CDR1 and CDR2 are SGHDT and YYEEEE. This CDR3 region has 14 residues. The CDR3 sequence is CASSFGQGSEKLFF. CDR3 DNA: TGTGCCAGCAGTTTCGGACAGGGGAGCGAAAAACTGTTTTTT.

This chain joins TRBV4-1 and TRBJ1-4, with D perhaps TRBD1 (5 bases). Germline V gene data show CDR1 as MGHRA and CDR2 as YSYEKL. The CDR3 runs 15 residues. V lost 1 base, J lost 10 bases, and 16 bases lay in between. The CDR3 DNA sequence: TGCGCCAGCAGCCAAGGGGCAGGGAGTCGCGGAAAACTGTTTTTT. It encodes CASSQGAGSRGKLFF.

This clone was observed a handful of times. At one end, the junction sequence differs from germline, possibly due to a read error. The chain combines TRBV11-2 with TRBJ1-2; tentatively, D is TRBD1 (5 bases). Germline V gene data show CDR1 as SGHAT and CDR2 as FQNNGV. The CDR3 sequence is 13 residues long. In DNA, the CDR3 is TGTGCCAGCAGCTTAGATGGGGACTACGGCTACACCTTC. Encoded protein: CASSLDGDYGYTF.

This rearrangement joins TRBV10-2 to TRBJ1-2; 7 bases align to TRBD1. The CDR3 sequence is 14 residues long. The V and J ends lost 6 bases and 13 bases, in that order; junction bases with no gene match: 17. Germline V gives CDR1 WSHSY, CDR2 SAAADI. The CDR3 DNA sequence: TGCGCCAGCAGATATTATGGGACAGAGGGCCCGCTCACCTTC. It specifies CASRYYGTEGPLTF.

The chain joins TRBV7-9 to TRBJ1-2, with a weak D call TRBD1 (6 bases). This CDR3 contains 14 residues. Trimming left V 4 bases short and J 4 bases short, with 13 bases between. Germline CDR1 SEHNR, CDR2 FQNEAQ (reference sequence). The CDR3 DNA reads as TGTGCCAGCAGCTCCAAGACAGGCGGCTATGGCTACACCTTC. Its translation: CASSSKTGGYGYTF.

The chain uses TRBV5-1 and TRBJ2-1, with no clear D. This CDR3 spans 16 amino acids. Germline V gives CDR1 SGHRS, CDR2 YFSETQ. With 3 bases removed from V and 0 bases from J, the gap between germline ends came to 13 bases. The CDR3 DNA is TGCGCCAGCAGCTCAGTTTCATCCCTCTCCTACAATGAGCAGTTCTTC. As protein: CASSSVSSLSYNEQFF.

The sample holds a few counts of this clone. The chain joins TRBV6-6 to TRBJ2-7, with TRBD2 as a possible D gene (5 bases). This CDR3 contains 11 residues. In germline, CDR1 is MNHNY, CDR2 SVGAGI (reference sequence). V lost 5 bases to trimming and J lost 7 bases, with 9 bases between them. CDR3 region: CASSVSGEQYF. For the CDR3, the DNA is TGTGCCAGCAGTGTCTCGGGGGAGCAGTACTTC.

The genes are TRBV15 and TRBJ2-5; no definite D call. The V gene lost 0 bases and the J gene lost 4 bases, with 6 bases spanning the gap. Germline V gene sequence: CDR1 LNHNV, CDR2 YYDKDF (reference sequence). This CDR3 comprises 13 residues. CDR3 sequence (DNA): TGTGCCACCAGCAGAGATTTGGGAGAGACCCAGTACTTC. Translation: CATSRDLGETQYF.

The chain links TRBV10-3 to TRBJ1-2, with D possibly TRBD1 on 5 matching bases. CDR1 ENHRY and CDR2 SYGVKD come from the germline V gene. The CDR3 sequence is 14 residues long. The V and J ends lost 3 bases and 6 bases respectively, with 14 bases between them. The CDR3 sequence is CAISEPGTEHGYTF. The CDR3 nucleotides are TGTGCCATCAGTGAACCCGGGACCGAACATGGCTACACCTTC.

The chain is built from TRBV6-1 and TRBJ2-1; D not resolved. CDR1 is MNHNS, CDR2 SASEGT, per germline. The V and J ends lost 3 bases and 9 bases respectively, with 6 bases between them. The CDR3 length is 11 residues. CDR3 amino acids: CASSDWFEQFF. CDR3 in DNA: TGTGCCAGCAGTGACTGGTTTGAGCAGTTCTTC.

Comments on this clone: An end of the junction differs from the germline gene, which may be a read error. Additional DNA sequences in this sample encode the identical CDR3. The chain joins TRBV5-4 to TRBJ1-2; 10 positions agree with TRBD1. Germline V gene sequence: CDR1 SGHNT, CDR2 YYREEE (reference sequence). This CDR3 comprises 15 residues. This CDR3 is CASSSTGTGAYGYTF. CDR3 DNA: TGTGCCAGCAGCTCCACCGGGACAGGGGCATATGGCTATACCTTC. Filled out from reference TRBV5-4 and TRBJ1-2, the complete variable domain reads ETGVTQSPTHLIKTRGQQVTLRCSSQSGHNTVSWYQQALGQGPQFIFQYYREEENGRGNFPPRFSGLQFPNYSSELNVNALELDDSALYLCASSSTGTGAYGYTFGSGTRLTVV.

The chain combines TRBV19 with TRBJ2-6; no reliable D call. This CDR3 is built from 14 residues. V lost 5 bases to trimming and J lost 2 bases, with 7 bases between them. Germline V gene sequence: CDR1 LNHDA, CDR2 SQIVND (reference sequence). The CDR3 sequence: CASSVAAGANVLTF. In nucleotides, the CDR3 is TGTGCCAGTAGTGTGGCGGCTGGGGCCAACGTCCTGACTTTC.

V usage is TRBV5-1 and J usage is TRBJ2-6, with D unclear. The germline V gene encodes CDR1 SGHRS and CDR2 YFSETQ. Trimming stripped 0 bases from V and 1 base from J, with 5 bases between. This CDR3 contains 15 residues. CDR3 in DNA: TGCGCCAGCAGCTTGGAGGTTTCTGGGGCCAACGTCCTGACTTTC. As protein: CASSLEVSGANVLTF.